The 21 T cell receptor beta chains presented below share a single source sample, sequenced in a study of neurological immune-mediated disorders. TCRdb analysed the 5' RACE reads with MiXCR anew, one entry per CDR3 protein. Found here are about 19,000 distinct CDR3 sequences, approximately 7.3% of them singletons; the top ten hold roughly a sixth. Source material: CD8+ T cells from blood. The receptors were gathered from a woman in her thirties with HTLV-1-associated myelopathy (HAM/TSP).

This clonotype was picked up many times. This rearrangement joins TRBV2 to TRBJ1-2; D not certain. This CDR3 is 13 amino acids long. CDR1 SNHLY and CDR2 FYNNEI come from the germline V gene. Trimming cost V 3 bases and J 4 bases, with 9 bases left between them. This CDR3 reads CASSETVPYGYTF. In DNA form, the CDR3 reads TGTGCCAGCAGTGAGACCGTCCCCTATGGCTACACCTTC.

This clonotype was found many times. This chain connects TRBV20-1 to TRBJ2-1; 7 nucleotides match TRBD2. The CDR3 length is 15 residues. Germline V lookup: CDR1 DFQATT, CDR2 SNEGSKA (reference sequence). With V trimmed by 0 bases and J by 5 bases, 7 bases remained unmatched. The CDR3 coding sequence is TGCAGTGCTAGAGATAACGGGGGGATGAACAATGAGCAGTTCTTC. Translation: CSARDNGGMNNEQFF.

The sample holds many counts of this clonotype. V and J are TRBV20-1 and TRBJ2-1; D not resolved. The CDR3 has 14 amino acids. Germline CDR1 is DFQATT and CDR2 is SNEGSKA (reference sequence). Trimming pared 6 bases from V and 9 bases from J, leaving 21 bases between. The CDR3 here is CSAHNRRSTAEQFF. The CDR3 DNA reads as TGCAGTGCCCACAACCGACGCTCCACGGCTGAGCAGTTCTTC.

This clonotype came up many times. The chain uses TRBV7-9 and TRBJ2-7; D gene ambiguous. Germline V gives CDR1 SEHNR, CDR2 FQNEAQ (reference sequence). V was cut by 7 bases and J by 3 bases, with 13 bases left in between. The CDR3 has 13 amino acids. CDR3 residues: CASTVPGHYEQYF. The CDR3 DNA sequence: TGTGCCAGCACCGTACCGGGCCACTACGAGCAGTACTTC. Drawing the rest from reference TRBV7-9 and TRBJ2-7, the complete variable domain is DTGVSQNPRHKITKRGQNVTFRCDPISEHNRLYWYRQTLGQGPEFLTYFQNEAQLEKSRLLSDRFSAERPKGSFSTLEIQRTEQGDSAMYLCASTVPGHYEQYFGPGTRLTVT.

This clonotype was picked up many times. The rearrangement links TRBV13 to TRBJ2-3; 7 bases line up with TRBD2. The CDR3 is 16 residues long. V dropped 5 bases and J dropped 6; count of bases not matched to a gene: 14. CDR1 PRHDT and CDR2 FYEKMQ come from the germline V gene (reference sequence). The CDR3 reads CASSPRRLASQDTQYF. The CDR3 nucleotides are TGTGCCAGCAGCCCGCGCCGACTAGCTTCACAGGATACGCAGTATTTT.

This clonotype is termed medium-sized (0.01 to 0.1%). The rearrangement uses TRBV20-1 and TRBJ2-7; TRBD2 is a possible D gene (6 bases). V was shortened by 1 base and J by 3 bases, with 16 bases between the two germline ends. The CDR3 length is 15 residues. Germline CDR1 and CDR2: DFQATT and SNEGSKA (reference sequence). The CDR3 sequence: CSARGVGTQIYEQYF. The CDR3 region has the DNA TGCAGTGCTAGAGGGGTAGGGACTCAGATCTACGAGCAGTACTTC.

This clonotype was recorded many times. V and J are TRBV5-1 and TRBJ1-2; a weak D match, TRBD1 (6 bases). The CDR3 loop spans 15 amino acids. V gave up 4 bases and J gave up 7 bases, with 20 bases separating them. CDR1 and CDR2 (germline): SGHRS, YFSETQ. For the CDR3, the DNA is TGCGCCAGCAGCGCCCCCGGTGCAGGGGTAGGTGGCTACACCTTC. Protein product: CASSAPGAGVGGYTF.

This clonotype was seen ten or more times. The chain carries TRBV20-1 and TRBJ2-1; D uncertain. Between the trimmed V and J ends, which lost 3 bases and 0 bases, there was a span of 9 bases. CDR3 length equals 14 residues. Germline V gene sequence: CDR1 DFQATT, CDR2 SNEGSKA (reference sequence). For the CDR3, the DNA is TGCAGTGCTAGTCGAGCTAACTCCTACAATGAGCAGTTCTTC. It specifies CSASRANSYNEQFF.

Notes on this clonotype: The junction departs from the called germline gene at one end, perhaps through a read error. The gene calls are TRBV7-6 and TRBJ2-7, with D perhaps matching TRBD1 (6 bases). Germline V gives CDR1 SGHVS, CDR2 FNYEAQ. The CDR3 runs 13 residues. This CDR3 reads CASSKQGSDEQYF. The CDR3 nucleotides are TGTGCCAGCAGTAAACAGGGCTCCGACGAGCAGTACTTC.

This clonotype has a count of ten or more. This chain joins TRBV29-1 and TRBJ2-7; D might be TRBD1 or TRBD2, each matching 6 bases. The CDR3 totals 15 residues. V gave up 0 bases and J gave up 0 bases, with 12 bases separating them. The germline gives CDR1 SQVTM, CDR2 ANQGSEA. The CDR3 sequence is CSVEDGGPSSYEQYF. The DNA of the CDR3 is TGCAGCGTTGAAGATGGGGGGCCGAGCTCCTACGAGCAGTACTTC.

This clonotype occurred many times. The chain joins TRBV7-8 to TRBJ1-4; 7 bases map to TRBD1. V was clipped by 3 bases and J by 4 bases; unmatched bases: 17. The CDR3 sequence is 19 residues long. Germline V lookup: CDR1 SGHVS, CDR2 FQNEAQ. CDR3 DNA sequence: TGTGCCAGCAGCTTGTTCCAAAGGGGGCGGTTCGGGTTTAATGAAAAACTGTTTTTT. Its translation: CASSLFQRGRFGFNEKLFF.

The table lists this clonotype with many counts. The rearrangement links TRBV7-9 to TRBJ2-3; D is possibly TRBD1 (5 bases). V gave up 0 bases and J gave up 7 bases, with 17 bases separating them. This CDR3 has 16 residues. Germline CDR1 and CDR2: SEHNR and FQNEAQ (reference sequence). The CDR3 coding sequence is TGTGCCAGCAGCTTAGCTAGGACCGAACCGGACAATACGCAGTATTTT. Its protein is CASSLARTEPDNTQYF.

Regarding this clonotype: A much larger clone lies one base from this, so it may be a read error. The chain joins TRBV20-1 to TRBJ2-7; D not certain. This CDR3 spans 13 amino acids. The V gene's germline CDR1 is DFQATT and CDR2 SNEGSKA (reference sequence). Trimming shortened V by 3 bases and J by 6 bases, and 15 bases separated the two germline ends. The CDR3 sequence is CSASNGLPGEQYF. The CDR3 nucleotides read TGCAGTGCTAGCAACGGCCTACCGGGCGAGCAGTACTTC.

This clonotype has a count of ten or more. The CDR3 coding sequence is TGTGCCAGCAGCAACCGCTCCTACGAGCAGTACTTC. Translated: CASSNRSYEQYF. The chain links TRBV13 to TRBJ2-7; D is undetermined. Germline V gives CDR1 PRHDT, CDR2 FYEKMQ (reference sequence). Trimming removed 5 bases at V and 0 bases at J, with 5 bases between. The CDR3 is 12 amino acids.

The chain carries TRBV5-6 and TRBJ1-6; 8 bases are a match to TRBD1. V lost 6 bases to trimming and J lost 7 bases; unmatched junction nucleotides: 3. The CDR3 has 13 amino acids. The germline gives CDR1 SGHDT, CDR2 YYEEEE. The CDR3 reads CASNGQGNSPLHF. The CDR3, as DNA: TGTGCCAGCAACGGACAGGGAAATTCACCCCTCCACTTT.

The V call is TRBV6-5, the J call TRBJ2-7, with D possibly being TRBD2 (5 bases). The CDR3 sequence is 15 residues long. V was cut by 4 bases and J by 5 bases, with 18 bases left in between. CDR1 is MNHEY and CDR2 is SVGAGI in the germline V gene. CDR3 residues: CASSSELALLNEQYF. Written as DNA, the CDR3 is TGTGCCAGCAGTTCGGAGCTAGCACTCCTCAACGAGCAGTACTTC.

Ten or more counts support this clonotype. V and J are TRBV30 and TRBJ2-5; D not resolved. V was cut by 3 bases and J by 3 bases, with 11 bases left in between. Germline assignment: CDR1 GTSNPN and CDR2 SVGIG (reference sequence). The CDR3 is 13 residues long. The CDR3 region is CAWRPGSEETQYF. CDR3 DNA sequence: TGTGCCTGGAGGCCCGGGTCGGAAGAGACCCAGTACTTC.

This clonotype was counted ten times or more. This chain uses TRBV12-3 or TRBV12-4 with TRBJ2-3; D not certain. V was shortened by 3 bases and J by 3 bases, with 16 bases between the two germline ends. This CDR3 has 16 amino acids. This CDR3 is CASSFASALPTDTQYF. CDR3 DNA: TGTGCCAGCAGTTTCGCGTCCGCACTGCCAACAGATACGCAGTATTTT.

This clonotype was recorded at least ten times. The rearrangement uses TRBV20-1 and TRBJ1-1, with D unclear. In germline, CDR1 is DFQATT, CDR2 SNEGSKA (reference sequence). The V end lost 8 bases, the J end lost 0 bases, and 10 bases lay between the germline ends. This CDR3 region has 12 residues. The CDR3 reads CSSQPLNTEAFF. In nucleotides, the CDR3 is TGCAGTTCCCAGCCCCTGAACACTGAAGCTTTCTTT.

In regard to this clonotype: This CDR3 fails to terminate in the conserved phenylalanine or tryptophan, so it likely reflects a read error. The limits of the CDR3 on the DNA are not certain, so only TCRdb's listed CDR3 is given. This chain links TRBV2 with TRBJ1-4. The CDR3 is 14 residues long, ends included. CDR1 and CDR2 (germline): SNHLY, FYNNEI. CDR3 protein: CASSSGTSPEKLIV.

This clonotype was detected many times. The chain uses TRBV29-1 and TRBJ2-1; D not certain. Deletions cut 2 bases from V and 1 base from J, with 9 bases between. The CDR3 length is 14 residues. CDR1 is SQVTM, CDR2 ANQGSEA, per germline. This CDR3 is CSVEPPLSYNEQFF. In DNA, the CDR3 is TGCAGCGTTGAACCCCCGCTTTCCTACAATGAGCAGTTCTTC.